Sequencing of this TCR beta chain was carried out in a study of metastatic and nonmetastatic thyroid tumors (TCRdb year 2020). With regard to the full study: For patients with malignant and with benign thyroid disease, the researchers compared repertoires between peripheral blood samples and tumor or nodule tissue samples. Overall results and qualifications from the work: TCR beta diversity was reported as significantly higher in malignant tumors than in benign nodules, in both blood and tumor samples.

CDR1 and CDR2, looked up from the germline V gene, are MGHRA and YSYEKL. From its cysteine to its phenylalanine, the CDR3 spans 16 amino acids. Only the CDR3 DNA stays, 48 bases, in frame from base 1. This clone came up a few times. The target of this receptor is not known. This clone may be a read error of a much larger clone one base away. Preparation of the library involved PCR. The sample was run on an Illumina HiSeq 4000. High-throughput sequencing was used to profile the TCR beta-chain CDR3 region of each patient. The original pipeline was this. A classifier to discriminate distant-metastatic papillary thyroid cancer patients was built from CDR3 differences across clinicopathological groups. Repertoire diversity was assessed with the Shannon index, and tumor-blood repertoire similarity with the Morisita-Horn index. The public reads were run again by TCRdb, first through fastp at Q25 and then through MiXCR, and only productive beta chains were kept. The V and J calls here are based on TCRdb, not the publication. A total of under 45,000 clones appear in this sample, about 17% of them only once. The ten largest clones take up approximately 9.8% of the sample.

Before undergoing thyroid surgery, none of the patients had been given any kind of treatment. Using T-cell receptor beta sequencing, the study looked back at clinical samples from patients collected from about 2011 to 2018. This TCR was recovered from a female donor with papillary thyroid cancer or a benign thyroid nodule (not recorded which). Some clones in this sample may be carry-over from other donors' samples. The rearrangement joined TRBV4-1 to TRBJ2-1, and 7 junction bases match TRBD2. Sequenced input: tumor tissue. The bases are TGCGCCAGCATCCAAGGTCCCCTAGCGGCTTACAATGAGCAGTTCTTC. Protein translation: CASIQGPLAAYNEQFF.